This passage covers 22 T cell receptor beta chains from one sample sequenced in a study of human T cells and chemical hapten exposure. Noted time point: healthy volunteer bleed at 2 weeks. Unfractionated whole blood yielded total RNA. TCRdb re-called the RACE reads with MiXCR, one entry per CDR3 protein. The profile shows about 50,000 distinct CDR3 sequences, 3.5% to 4.5% of them singletons. Source material: whole blood. These receptors came from a female donor in good health. Some clones in this sample may be carry-over from other donors' samples.

This clonotype appeared a few times. The chain has TRBV3-1 and TRBJ2-7; D may be TRBD2 (5 bases). This CDR3 is built from 13 residues. V shed 1 base and J shed 4 bases, with 8 bases lying between them. Germline CDR1 LGHDT, CDR2 YNNKEL (reference sequence). The CDR3 here is CASSQGRGYEQYF. The CDR3 nucleotides read TGTGCCAGCAGCCAAGGTCGGGGATACGAGCAGTACTTC.

This clonotype was seen at least ten times. The V call is TRBV27, the J call TRBJ2-3; unclear D gene. V gave up 3 bases and J gave up 3 bases, with 13 bases separating them. The CDR3 sequence is 15 residues long. Per germline, CDR1 MNHEY and CDR2 SMNVEV (reference sequence). The CDR3 protein is CASSFNPRGTDTQYF. The CDR3 nucleotides read TGTGCCAGCAGTTTTAACCCCCGTGGGACAGATACGCAGTATTTT.

This clonotype occurred many times. The chain carries TRBV2 and TRBJ2-1; possible D gene TRBD1, 6 bases. Looked up from germline, CDR1 is SNHLY and CDR2 is FYNNEI. This CDR3 contains 14 residues. Trimming removed 6 bases from V and 7 bases from J, with 16 bases in between. The CDR3 DNA reads TGTGCCAGCAGGTCAGGGGCGGGTTGGAATGAGCAGTTCTTC. Protein: CASRSGAGWNEQFF.

This clonotype was observed many times. The chain joins TRBV27 to TRBJ2-3; D might be TRBD2 (7 bases). The CDR3 spans 21 residues. Germline CDR1 MNHEY, CDR2 SMNVEV (reference sequence). V lost 3 bases and J 1 base, leaving 29 bases between the germline ends. CDR3 in amino acids: CASSLEGGRIVVGLGTDTQYF. In nucleotides, the CDR3 is TGTGCCAGCAGTTTGGAGGGGGGGCGCATTGTTGTAGGTTTGGGCACAGATACGCAGTATTTT.

This clonotype has a count of ten or more. The chain couples TRBV11-2 to TRBJ1-1; D may be TRBD1 (6 bases). V lost 1 base, J lost 6 bases, and 12 bases lay in between. There are 14 residues in the CDR3. The germline CDR1 and CDR2 sequences are SGHAT and FQNNGV. The CDR3 here is CASSLVGTQPEAFF. In DNA form, the CDR3 reads TGTGCCAGCAGCTTAGTAGGGACACAGCCTGAAGCTTTCTTT.

This clonotype was seen many times. V usage is TRBV18 and J usage is TRBJ2-3, with D uncertain. The CDR3 totals 14 residues. CDR1 KGHSH and CDR2 LQKENI come from the germline V gene. Trimming left V 3 bases short and J 5 bases short, with 12 bases between. DNA of the CDR3: TGTGCCAGCTCACCTACCGAACTGGGAGATACGCAGTATTTT. Its protein product is CASSPTELGDTQYF.

This clonotype was recorded at least ten times. The rearrangement uses TRBV6-2 or TRBV6-3 and TRBJ1-2; perhaps TRBD1 as D (5 bases). V was trimmed by 7 bases and J by 3 bases, leaving 15 bases between them. There are 14 residues in the CDR3. Germline loops: CDR1 MNHEY, CDR2 SVGEGT. The CDR3 DNA reads as TGTGCCAGCACCCTACTGGGGGGTTACTATGGCTACACCTTC. It yields the protein CASTLLGGYYGYTF.

At least ten counts were recorded for this clonotype. J is TRBJ1-6 and V is TRBV5-6; TRBD1 might be the D (5 bases). The CDR3 is made up of 15 amino acids. Per the germline V gene, CDR1 is SGHDT and CDR2 is YYEEEE. V shed 1 base and J shed 9 bases, with 14 bases lying between them. The CDR3 loop is CASSLKGTGGSPLHF. CDR3 coding DNA: TGTGCCAGCAGCTTGAAGGGGACCGGCGGTTCACCCCTCCACTTT.

This clonotype was seen many times. The rearrangement joins TRBV7-2 to TRBJ1-1; D not certain. Germline V lookup: CDR1 SGHTA, CDR2 FQGNSA. The CDR3 length is 14 residues. Trimming pared 7 bases from V and 2 bases from J, leaving 14 bases between. This chain's CDR3 is CASTLTGTNTEAFF. CDR3 sequence (DNA): TGTGCCAGCACCCTGACCGGAACTAACACTGAAGCTTTCTTT.

This clonotype was detected only a few times. V and J are TRBV29-1 and TRBJ2-7; D is perhaps TRBD2 (6 bases). Germline CDR1 reads SQVTM; CDR2 reads ANQGSEA. Trimming took 1 base from V and 3 from J, leaving 10 bases between them. The CDR3 runs 13 residues. The chain's CDR3 is CSVEGGEDYEQYF. DNA for the CDR3: TGCAGCGTTGAAGGGGGGGAGGACTACGAGCAGTACTTC.

This clonotype was observed a handful of times. The chain employs TRBV29-1 and TRBJ1-1; possibly TRBD1 for D (5 bases). Trimming removed 0 bases at V and 4 bases at J, with 12 bases between. CDR3 size: 14 residues. Germline CDR1 and CDR2: SQVTM and ANQGSEA. CDR3 DNA sequence: TGCAGCGTTGAAGATAGTCGGGGGGTCACTGAAGCTTTCTTT. This encodes CSVEDSRGVTEAFF.

This clonotype was counted ten times or more. The J gene is TRBJ2-3, the V gene TRBV20-1, with D uncertain. This CDR3 region has 14 residues. Deletions cut 5 bases from V and 0 bases from J, with 12 bases between. Germline CDR1 and CDR2: DFQATT and SNEGSKA (reference sequence). The CDR3: CSAGVAFSTDTQYF. The CDR3 DNA is TGCAGTGCTGGAGTAGCCTTCAGCACAGATACGCAGTATTTT.

This clonotype came up many times. This chain joins TRBV3-1 and TRBJ1-2, with TRBD1 matching over 7 bases. CDR3 length: 14 amino acids. The germline gives CDR1 LGHDT, CDR2 YNNKEL (reference sequence). The V gene end was trimmed by 4 bases and the J gene end by 5 bases; junction bases not matched to a gene: 7. CDR3 loop: CASSRRQGLYGYTF. CDR3 sequence (DNA): TGTGCCAGCAGCCGGAGACAGGGTTTATATGGCTACACCTTC.

Ten or more counts support this clonotype. The V and J genes are TRBV20-1 and TRBJ1-1; D is possibly TRBD1 (5 bases). Per the germline V gene, CDR1 is DFQATT and CDR2 is SNEGSKA (reference sequence). Trimming took off 0 bases at V and 0 bases at J, with 14 bases between the two ends. The CDR3 loop spans 16 amino acids. The CDR3 coding sequence is TGCAGTGCTAGAGATCCCTTGCGGGGGATGAACACTGAAGCTTTCTTT. This codes for CSARDPLRGMNTEAFF.

This sequence joins TRBV2 and TRBJ1-2; no clear D. Germline V gene lookup returns CDR1 SNHLY and CDR2 FYNNEI. The CDR3 extends over 13 amino acids. V was cut by 2 bases and J by 3 bases, with 7 bases left in between. CDR3 protein: CASSESAYYGYTF. Here the CDR3 DNA reads TGTGCCAGCAGTGAATCAGCTTACTATGGCTACACCTTC.

This clonotype was seen at least ten times. V and J are TRBV20-1 and TRBJ2-7; 10 nucleotides line up with TRBD1. Germline V gene lookup returns CDR1 DFQATT and CDR2 SNEGSKA (reference sequence). J was trimmed by 6 bases and V by 4 bases; bases with no gene match: 6. The CDR3 is made up of 13 amino acids. The CDR3 loop is CSANRDRGPEQYF. CDR3 sequence (DNA): TGCAGTGCTAACCGGGACAGGGGCCCCGAGCAGTACTTC.

The table lists this clonotype with many counts. This chain uses TRBV5-1 with TRBJ1-6; D unclear. Trimming shortened V by 7 bases and J by 6 bases, and 14 bases separated the two germline ends. There are 14 residues in the CDR3. The germline CDR1 and CDR2 sequences are SGHRS and YFSETQ. CDR3 protein: CASQMAATNSPLHF. The CDR3 bases are TGCGCCAGCCAGATGGCAGCGACTAATTCACCCCTCCACTTT.

This clonotype was recorded at least ten times. This chain joins TRBV6-5 and TRBJ1-4, with D perhaps matching TRBD1 (6 bases). V gave up 4 bases and J gave up 1 base, with 13 bases separating them. The CDR3 covers 16 residues. Germline lookup yields CDR1 MNHEY and CDR2 SVGAGI. The CDR3 region has the DNA TGTGCCAGCAGTTCCGGGGGGCTGGGAACTAATGAAAAACTGTTTTTT. Its translation: CASSSGGLGTNEKLFF.

This clonotype was seen ten or more times. This rearrangement joins TRBV10-3 to TRBJ1-2, with a possible D match to TRBD1 (5 bases). V lost 8 bases and J 7 bases, leaving 17 bases between the germline ends. The CDR3 totals 13 residues. Per the germline V gene, CDR1 is ENHRY and CDR2 is SYGVKD. This CDR3 is CAIHPGQGFGYTF. CDR3 sequence (DNA): TGTGCCATCCACCCAGGGCAGGGCTTTGGCTACACCTTC.

There are many counts of this clonotype. The V gene is TRBV20-1, the J gene TRBJ2-7; 7 bases match TRBD2. The CDR3 consists of 13 residues. Trimming cost V 6 bases and J 0 bases; bases outside gene matches: 5. From germline, CDR1 is DFQATT and CDR2 SNEGSKA (reference sequence). The CDR3 DNA is TGCAGTGCGAGGCGGGGGTCCTCCTACGAGCAGTACTTC. Protein: CSARRGSSYEQYF.

This clonotype was picked up a small number of times. The chain joins TRBV7-6 to TRBJ2-5; the match to TRBD1 covers 9 bases. The J segment lost 5 bases and the V segment lost 5 bases, leaving 6 bases of the junction unmatched. This CDR3 is 14 amino acids long. Germline CDR1 SGHVS, CDR2 FNYEAQ. The CDR3 DNA sequence: TGTGCCAGCAGCCCGAACAGGGGGCGGGAGACCCAGTACTTC. This sequence encodes CASSPNRGRETQYF.

This clonotype occurred a few times. The chain employs TRBV25-1 and TRBJ1-1, with a tentative D call TRBD1 (6 bases). The CDR3 runs 13 residues. The ends were cut back, 7 bases at V and 7 bases at J, with 16 bases in the middle. Germline CDR1 and CDR2: MGHDK and SYGVNS. CDR3: CASISQGGFEAFF. CDR3 in DNA: TGTGCCAGCATTTCACAGGGAGGCTTTGAAGCTTTCTTT.